Listed below are T cell receptor beta chains from one sample, sequenced in a study of CDR3 diversity in severe acne. TCRdb reanalysed the PCR reads using MiXCR and keeps one entry per CDR3 protein. Here the sample spans roughly 100,000 distinct CDR3 sequences, approximately 47% being singletons. Sequencing was performed on blood. Receptors originate from a male donor with acne. CDR3s include the opening cysteine and the closing phenylalanine or tryptophan. Fields, in order: D gene, V gene, J gene, clone size, CDR3 DNA, CDR3 protein. A D gene is named only where the DNA matches it firmly. Expanded clones get a size class; other rows say once, few or many, or leave the size out.

D: TRBD2
V: TRBV3-1
J: TRBJ2-3
size: .
DNA: TGTGCCAGCAGTCGGGACTATTACACAGATACGCAGTATTTT
CDR3: CASSRDYYTDTQYF

D: .
V: TRBV9
J: TRBJ1-1
size: few
DNA: TGTGCCAGCAGCGTAGGTGACACTGAAGCTTTCTTT
CDR3: CASSVGDTEAFF

D: .
V: TRBV2
J: TRBJ1-6
size: .
DNA: TGTGCCAGCAGTTACTCGAGTGGAGGGGCTCAGACCTCACCCCTCCACTTT
CDR3: CASSYSSGGAQTSPLHF

D: .
V: TRBV6-5
J: TRBJ2-5
size: .
DNA: TGTGCCAGCAGTTACTCAACAGGTACCCAAGAGACCCAGTACTTC
CDR3: CASSYSTGTQETQYF

D: .
V: TRBV3-1
J: TRBJ2-2
size: few
DNA: TGTGCCAGCAGCCACTCAGGGGTTACCGGGGAGCTGTTTTTT
CDR3: CASSHSGVTGELFF

D: .
V: TRBV7-9
J: TRBJ1-1
size: many
DNA: TGTGCCAGCCGGGGTTTAAGGTCCACTGAAGCTTTCTTT
CDR3: CASRGLRSTEAFF

D: TRBD1
V: TRBV9
J: TRBJ2-1
size: many
DNA: TGTGCCAGCAGCTTCGGACAGGGGTCCTACAATGAGCAGTTCTTC
CDR3: CASSFGQGSYNEQFF

D: .
V: TRBV7-8
J: TRBJ1-1
size: .
DNA: TGTGCCAGCAGCGTTGAAGGACCCACTGAAGCTTTCTTT
CDR3: CASSVEGPTEAFF

D: .
V: TRBV2
J: TRBJ2-7
size: .
DNA: TGTGCCAGCAGACTAGGAGAGGGTCTATACTACGAGCAGTACTTC
CDR3: CASRLGEGLYYEQYF

D: TRBD2
V: TRBV29-1
J: TRBJ2-1
size: many
DNA: TGCAGCGTTGAAGATCATGAGCGGGAGTTCCCCGGCTCATTCGAGCAGTTCTTC
CDR3: CSVEDHEREFPGSFEQFF

D: .
V: TRBV7-8
J: TRBJ2-3
size: many
DNA: TGTGCCAGCAGCTTACTGGGAGCCGAAACCACAGATACGCAGTATTTT
CDR3: CASSLLGAETTDTQYF

D: TRBD2
V: TRBV20-1
J: TRBJ2-7
size: once
DNA: TGCAGTGCCCCGGGACTAGGGGTCTACGAGCAGTACTTC
CDR3: CSAPGLGVYEQYF

D: TRBD2
V: TRBV11-1
J: TRBJ2-3
size: .
DNA: TGTGCCAGCAGCTACGGGACAAGGATCGGACTAGCGGGAGTCCTCAGCACAGATACGCAGTATTTT
CDR3: CASSYGTRIGLAGVLSTDTQYF

D: TRBD2
V: TRBV28
J: TRBJ2-7
size: many
DNA: TGTGCCAGCAGTCCGGGGGGGCGGTGGTACGAGCAGTACTTC
CDR3: CASSPGGRWYEQYF